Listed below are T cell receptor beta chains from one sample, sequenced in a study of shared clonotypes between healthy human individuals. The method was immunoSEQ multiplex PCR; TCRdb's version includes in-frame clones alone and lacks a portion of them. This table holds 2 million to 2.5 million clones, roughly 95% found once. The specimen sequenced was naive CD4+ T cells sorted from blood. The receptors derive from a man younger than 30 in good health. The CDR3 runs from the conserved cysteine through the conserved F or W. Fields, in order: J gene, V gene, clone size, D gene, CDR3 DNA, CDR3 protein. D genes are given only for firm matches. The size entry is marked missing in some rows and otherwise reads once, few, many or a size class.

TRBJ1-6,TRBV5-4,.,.,TGTGCCAGCAGCGACGGAGAGAGGATGAATTCACCCCTCCACTTT,CASSDGERMNSPLHF
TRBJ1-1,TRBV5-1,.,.,TGCGCCAGCAGCTTAGGACGGACTACTGAAGCTTTCTTT,CASSLGRTTEAFF
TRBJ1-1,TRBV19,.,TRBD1,TGTGCCAGTATTCTCCAGGGGGCGCCGGGCAGTGAAGCTTTCTTT,CASILQGAPGSEAFF
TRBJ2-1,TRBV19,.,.,TGTGCCAGTAGTCTCCCGACAGGCAGCTCCTACAATGAGCAGTTCTTC,CASSLPTGSSYNEQFF
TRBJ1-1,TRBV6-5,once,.,TGTGCCAGCAGTTACAGGGGAGGGGCTTTCTTT,CASSYRGGAFF
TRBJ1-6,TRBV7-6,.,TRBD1,TGTGCCAGCAGCATACTAGACAGGGATAATTCACCCCTCCACTTT,CASSILDRDNSPLHF
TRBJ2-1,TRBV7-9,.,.,TGTGCCAGCAGCTTAGCGCAAAGCCCTGAGAGGGATGAGCAGTTCTTC,CASSLAQSPERDEQFF
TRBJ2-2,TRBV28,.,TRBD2,TGTGCCAGCAGTTCGGGCGGCGGGGGGAGGAACACCGGGGAGCTGTTTTTT,CASSSGGGGRNTGELFF
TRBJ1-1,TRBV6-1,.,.,TGTGCCAGCAGTGAAGCGGGCAGGGCAGAGGGTGAAGCTTTCTTT,CASSEAGRAEGEAFF
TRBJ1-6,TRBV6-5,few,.,TGTGCCAGCAGCCGAGGACCGAATTCACCCCTCCACTTT,CASSRGPNSPLHF
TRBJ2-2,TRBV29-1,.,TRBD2,TGCAGCGTGGGGAGGGCGGGGGCGAACACCGGGGAGCTGTTTTTT,CSVGRAGANTGELFF
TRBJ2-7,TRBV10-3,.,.,TGTGCCATCAGCGTGGGCCCGACTGAGGGCTACGAGCAGTACTTC,CAISVGPTEGYEQYF
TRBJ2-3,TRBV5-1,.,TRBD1,TGCGCCAGCAGCACAGGGGACACTGCTAGCACAGATACGCAGTATTTT,CASSTGDTASTDTQYF
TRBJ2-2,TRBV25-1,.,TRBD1,TGTGCCAGCAGGTCACAGGGGATGGGCACCGGGGAGCTGTTTTTT,CASRSQGMGTGELFF
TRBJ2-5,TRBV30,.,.,TGTGCCTGGGCGCAGGGGCCCCAAGAGACCCAGTACTTC,CAWAQGPQETQYF
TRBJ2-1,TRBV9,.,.,TGTGCCAGCAGCTCCGACCGCGTCGATGAGCAGTTCTTC,CASSSDRVDEQFF
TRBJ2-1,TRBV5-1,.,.,TGCGCCAGCAGCCCGGGACTCCTTCCGAGGGTCTCCTACAATGAGCAGTTCTTC,CASSPGLLPRVSYNEQFF
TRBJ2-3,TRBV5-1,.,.,TGCGCCAGCAGCTTGCAGGAGTACACAGATACGCAGTATTTT,CASSLQEYTDTQYF
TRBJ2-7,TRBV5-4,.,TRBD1,TGTGCCAGCAGCCCGGACAGGGCTCTCTCCTACGAGCAGTACTTC,CASSPDRALSYEQYF
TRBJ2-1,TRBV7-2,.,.,TGTGCCAGCAGCTTAGAGTCGGGGCTCTCCTACAATGAGCAGTTCTTC,CASSLESGLSYNEQFF
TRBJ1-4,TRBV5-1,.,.,TGCGCCAGCAGCCCCGACAGTCTCGTTGAAAAACTGTTTTTT,CASSPDSLVEKLFF
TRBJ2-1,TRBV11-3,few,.,TGTGCCAGCAGCTTAGTCTCCCTAGATGAGCAGTTCTTC,CASSLVSLDEQFF
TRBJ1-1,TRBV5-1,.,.,TGCGCCAGCAGCTTGGGGGAGGTGAACACTGAAGCTTTCTTT,CASSLGEVNTEAFF
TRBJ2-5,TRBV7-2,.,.,TGTGCCAGCAGCTTATGGGGACAAGAGACCCAGTACTTC,CASSLWGQETQYF
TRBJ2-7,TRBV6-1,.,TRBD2,TGTGCCAGCAGGGAGGGTCCTAGCGGAACCTACGAGCAGTACTTC,CASREGPSGTYEQYF
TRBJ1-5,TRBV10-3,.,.,TGTGCCATCAGTGAGGGTGATCAGCCCCAGCATTTT,CAISEGDQPQHF
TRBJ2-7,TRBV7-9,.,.,TGTGCCAGCAGCGTCGGGGACACTCGCAACGAGCAGTACTTC,CASSVGDTRNEQYF
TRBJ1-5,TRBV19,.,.,TGTGCCAGTACCCTGACGTGGAATAGCAATCAGCCCCAGCATTTT,CASTLTWNSNQPQHF
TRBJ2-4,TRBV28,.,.,TGTGCCAGCAGCATTTCAGGGAACGGCATTCAGTACTTC,CASSISGNGIQYF
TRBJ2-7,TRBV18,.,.,TGTGCCAGCTCGCTCCTGCGGTCCGCTAACGAGCAGTACTTC,CASSLLRSANEQYF
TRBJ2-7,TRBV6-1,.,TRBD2,TGTGCCAGCACGGAGCTAGCGGGGGGGGAGCAGTACTTC,CASTELAGGEQYF
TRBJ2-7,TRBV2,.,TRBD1,TGTGCCAGCAGACCCGACAGGGGGCGCAACGAGCAGTACTTC,CASRPDRGRNEQYF